The sequence of this T cell receptor beta chain was determined in a study of cytomegalovirus exposure and HLA in healthy donors. Both 60 Vbeta primers and 13 Jbeta primers went into the PCR. Method: immunoSEQ multiplex PCR; TCRdb's copy keeps in-frame clones and lacks some. Of 110,000 to 150,000 clones in the sample, about 81% were seen once. This CDR3 has 15 residues. Germline lookup yields CDR1 MNHEY and CDR2 SMNVEV (reference sequence). V lost 3 bases to trimming and J lost 3 bases, with 11 bases between them. The V and J genes are TRBV27 and TRBJ2-2; a weak D match, TRBD2 (5 bases). The receptor was isolated from a man aged 30 to 45 in good health and CMV-seronegative. The sample was PBMCs. CDR3 sequence: CASSFFAGDTGELFF. In nucleotides, the CDR3 is TGTGCCAGCAGTTTTTTTGCCGGGGACACCGGGGAGCTGTTTTTT.